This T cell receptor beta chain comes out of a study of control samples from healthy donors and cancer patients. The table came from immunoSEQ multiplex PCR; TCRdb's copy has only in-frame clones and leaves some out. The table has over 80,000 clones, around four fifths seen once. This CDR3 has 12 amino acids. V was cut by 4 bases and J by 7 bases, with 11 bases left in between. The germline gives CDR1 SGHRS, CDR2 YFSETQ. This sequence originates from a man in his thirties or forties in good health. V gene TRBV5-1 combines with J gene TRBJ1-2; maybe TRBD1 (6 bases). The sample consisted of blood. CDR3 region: CASSEQGSGYTF. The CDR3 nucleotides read TGCGCCAGCAGCGAACAGGGATCTGGCTACACCTTC.